This T cell receptor beta chain was sequenced for a study of cytomegalovirus exposure and HLA in healthy donors. In the case of this clone: Its target is not known.

The study ran its PCR with 60 Vbeta and 13 Jbeta primers. Sequencing used immunoSEQ multiplex PCR; TCRdb keeps in-frame clones, though not all of them. The repertoire holds roughly 140,000 clones, with around 84% as singletons. Study conclusions and caveats: Accurate predictions that matched the HLA-A and HLA-B alleles of most subjects were reportedly made from TCR beta sequences. In a later analysis, around 18,000 TCR beta sequences were associated with HLA alleles at 0.05 false discovery rate. An analysis done earlier found most TCR beta V segments productive about 90% or about 30% of the time. The likely origin of a cluster of highly shared sequence variants was a sequencing artifact.

Germline V CDR1 and CDR2: SQVTM, ANQGSEA. V was shortened by 0 bases and J by 1 base, with 13 bases between the two germline ends. The CDR3 is 16 residues long. The origin of this receptor is a woman between 18 and 30 years old in good health and CMV-seronegative. The chain is built from TRBV29-1 and TRBJ1-3; unclear D gene. The sequenced sample consisted of PBMCs. CDR3 protein: CSVEDRRSPSGNTIYF. CDR3 DNA: TGCAGCGTTGAAGATCGGCGGTCCCCTTCTGGAAACACCATATATTTT.